This T cell receptor (beta chain) is from a study of Ad26.COV2.S vaccination and SARS-CoV-2 variants. Whole-study context: The vaccine Ad26.COV2.S was put into the muscle once, or twice with 56 days between. Findings of the study overall: Comparable non-spike TCR breadth was observed in vaccine and placebo recipients.

Profiling relied on immunoSEQ multiplex PCR, and the TCRdb table lists in-frame clones only, not all of them. The sample has 400,000 to 500,000 clones; 88% are singletons. Documented treatment: some 20 received Ad26.COV2.S at low or high dose, single or two shots; 5 received placebo; per-sample allocation not given. Sample collection was performed on day 63 after the first vaccine or placebo injection. Germline loops: CDR1 SGHAT, CDR2 FQDESV (reference sequence). Trimming took 2 bases from V and 6 from J, leaving 13 bases between them. The CDR3 has 14 residues. Points on this clone: Its antigen remains unknown.

The clonotype comes from a person between 18 and 65 years old who received the Ad26.COV2.S COVID-19 vaccine or a placebo. V gene TRBV11-1 combines with J gene TRBJ1-1; D ambiguous. The sample in question was peripheral blood, obtained in a trial of Ad26.COV2.S vaccine versus placebo. The CDR3 region is CASSLTPSGAEAFF. CDR3 DNA sequence: TGTGCCAGCAGCTTAACGCCTTCAGGTGCTGAAGCTTTCTTT.